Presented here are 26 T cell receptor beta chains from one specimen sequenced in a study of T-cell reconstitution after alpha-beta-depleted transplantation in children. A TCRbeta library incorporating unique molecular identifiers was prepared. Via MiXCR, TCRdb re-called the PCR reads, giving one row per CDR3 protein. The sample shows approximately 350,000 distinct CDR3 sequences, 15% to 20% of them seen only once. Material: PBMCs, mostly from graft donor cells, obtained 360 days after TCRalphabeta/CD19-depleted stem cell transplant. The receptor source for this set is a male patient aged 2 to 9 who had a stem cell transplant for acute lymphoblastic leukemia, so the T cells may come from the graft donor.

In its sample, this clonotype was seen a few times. The CDR3 DNA is TGTGCCAGCAGCTTAAGAGGCGGGAGGGCCTACGAGCAGTACTTC. Encoded protein: CASSLRGGRAYEQYF. The chain carries TRBV7-3 and TRBJ2-7; 9 nucleotides match TRBD2. V shed 1 base and J 2 bases; nucleotides not matched to a gene: 3. This CDR3 contains 15 residues. CDR1 and CDR2 from the germline V gene are SGHTA and FQGTGA.

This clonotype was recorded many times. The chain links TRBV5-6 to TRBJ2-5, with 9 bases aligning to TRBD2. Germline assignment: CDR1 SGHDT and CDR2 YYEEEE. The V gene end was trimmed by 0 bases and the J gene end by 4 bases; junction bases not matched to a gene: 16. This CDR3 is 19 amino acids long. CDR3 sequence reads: CASSLVRGRGPSLLETQYF. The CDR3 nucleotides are TGTGCCAGCAGCTTGGTTCGCGGGAGGGGACCTAGCCTCTTAGAGACCCAGTACTTC. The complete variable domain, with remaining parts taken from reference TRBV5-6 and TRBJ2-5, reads DAGVTQSPTHLIKTRGQQVTLRCSPKSGHDTVSWYQQALGQGPQFIFQYYEEEERQRGNFPDRFSGHQFPNYSSELNVNALLLGDSALYLCASSLVRGRGPSLLETQYFGPGTRLLVL.

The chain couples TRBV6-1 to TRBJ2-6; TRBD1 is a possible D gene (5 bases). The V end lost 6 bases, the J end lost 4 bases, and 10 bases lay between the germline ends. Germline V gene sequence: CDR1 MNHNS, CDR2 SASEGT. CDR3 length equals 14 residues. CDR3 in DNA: TGTGCCAGCAGGGGGCTGGCAGGGGCCAACGTCCTGACTTTC. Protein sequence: CASRGLAGANVLTF.

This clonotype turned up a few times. The CDR3, as DNA: TGTGCCAGCAAGAGGCGAGGTGACACTGAAGCTTTCTTT. As protein: CASKRRGDTEAFF. The V call is TRBV7-9, the J call TRBJ1-1; D call uncertain. CDR3 length: 13 amino acids. Germline V gives CDR1 SEHNR, CDR2 FQNEAQ (reference sequence). The V end was cut by 7 bases, the J end by 3 bases, with 12 bases between.

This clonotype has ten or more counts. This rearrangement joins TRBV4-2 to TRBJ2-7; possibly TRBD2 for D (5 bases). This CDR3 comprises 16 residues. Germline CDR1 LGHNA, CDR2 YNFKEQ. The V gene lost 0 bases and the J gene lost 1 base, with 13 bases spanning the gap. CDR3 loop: CASSQEDGVKSYEQYF. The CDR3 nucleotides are TGTGCCAGCAGCCAAGAGGACGGGGTCAAATCCTACGAGCAGTACTTC.

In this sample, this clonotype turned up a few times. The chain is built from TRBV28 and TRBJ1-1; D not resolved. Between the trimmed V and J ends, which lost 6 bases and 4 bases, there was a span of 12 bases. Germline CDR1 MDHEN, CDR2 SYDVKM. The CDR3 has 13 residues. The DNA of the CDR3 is TGTGCCAGCAGGGATAGTGATTCCACTGAAGCTTTCTTT. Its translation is CASRDSDSTEAFF.

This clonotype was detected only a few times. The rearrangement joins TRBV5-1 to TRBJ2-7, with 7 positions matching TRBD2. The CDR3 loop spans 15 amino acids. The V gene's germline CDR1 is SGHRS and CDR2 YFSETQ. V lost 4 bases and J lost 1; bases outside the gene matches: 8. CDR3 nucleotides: TGCGCCAGCAGCAGGGACGGGAGGACTTCCTACGAGCAGTACTTC. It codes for CASSRDGRTSYEQYF.

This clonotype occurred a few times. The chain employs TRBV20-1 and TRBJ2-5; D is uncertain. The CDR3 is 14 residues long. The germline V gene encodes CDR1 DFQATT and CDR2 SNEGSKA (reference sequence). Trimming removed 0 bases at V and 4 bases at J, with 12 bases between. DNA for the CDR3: TGCAGTGCTAGAGAGGTAGAGTTCGGAGAGACCCAGTACTTC. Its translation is CSAREVEFGETQYF.

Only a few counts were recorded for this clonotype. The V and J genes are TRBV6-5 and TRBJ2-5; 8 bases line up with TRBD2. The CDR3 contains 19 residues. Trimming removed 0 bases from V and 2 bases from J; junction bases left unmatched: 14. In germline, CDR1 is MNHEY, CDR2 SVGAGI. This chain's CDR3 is CASSYSGDRREAGQETQYF. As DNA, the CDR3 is TGTGCCAGCAGTTACTCGGGGGATCGGCGGGAGGCGGGACAAGAGACCCAGTACTTC.

CDR3: CAISGGLAASPSYEQYF. The CDR3 DNA follows: TGTGCCATCAGTGGAGGACTAGCGGCAAGCCCGTCCTACGAGCAGTACTTC. The V call is TRBV10-3, the J call TRBJ2-7, with 10 positions matching TRBD2. The V gene's germline CDR1 is ENHRY and CDR2 SYGVKD. CDR3 length: 17 residues. Trimming at V came to 4 bases and at J to 1 base, leaving 10 bases not matched to a gene.

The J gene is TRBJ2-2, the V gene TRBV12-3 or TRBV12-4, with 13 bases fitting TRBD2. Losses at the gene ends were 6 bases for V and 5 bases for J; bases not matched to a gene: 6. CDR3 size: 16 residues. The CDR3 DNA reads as TGTGCCAGCAGCCGACTAGCGGGAGGAGGTACCGGGGAGCTGTTTTTT. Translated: CASSRLAGGGTGELFF.

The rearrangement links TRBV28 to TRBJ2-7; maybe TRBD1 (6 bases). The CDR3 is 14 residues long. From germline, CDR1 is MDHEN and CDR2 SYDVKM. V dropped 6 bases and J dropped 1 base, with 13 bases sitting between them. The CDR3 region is CASRQRDTSYEQYF. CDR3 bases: TGTGCCAGCAGACAACGGGACACTTCCTACGAGCAGTACTTC. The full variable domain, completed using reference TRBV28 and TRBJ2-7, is DVKVTQSSRYLVKRTGEKVFLECVQDMDHENMFWYRQDPGLGLRLIYFSYDVKMKEKGDIPEGYSVSREKKERFSLILESASTNQTSMYLCASRQRDTSYEQYFGPGTRLTVT.

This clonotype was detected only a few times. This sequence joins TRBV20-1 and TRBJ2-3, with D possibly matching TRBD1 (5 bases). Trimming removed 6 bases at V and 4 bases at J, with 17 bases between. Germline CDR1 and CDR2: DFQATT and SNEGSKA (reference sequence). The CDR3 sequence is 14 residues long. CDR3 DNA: TGCAGTGCCCCGGCCCGGAAGGGGCCAGATACGCAGTATTTT. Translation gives CSAPARKGPDTQYF.

Here the CDR3 DNA reads TGCAGTGCTTCCGGGACAGGTGCTTTGGAGCAGTACTTC. It yields the protein CSASGTGALEQYF. The chain recombines TRBV20-1 with TRBJ2-7; 8 bases fit TRBD1. Germline values: CDR1 DFQATT, CDR2 SNEGSKA (reference sequence). The CDR3 is 13 residues long. V was pared by 5 bases and J by 7 bases, with 10 bases of the junction left unmatched.

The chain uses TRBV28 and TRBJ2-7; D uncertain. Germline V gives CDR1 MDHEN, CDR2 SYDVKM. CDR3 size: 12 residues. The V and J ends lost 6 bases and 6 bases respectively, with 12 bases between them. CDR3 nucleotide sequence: TGTGCCAGCAGGCCCCTTCCCGGCGAGCAGTACTTC. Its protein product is CASRPLPGEQYF.

CDR3 region: CASSRGGTGGTGELFF. The DNA for the CDR3 is TGCGCCAGCAGCCGAGGGGGGACAGGAGGCACCGGGGAGCTGTTTTTT. V is TRBV4-1 and J is TRBJ2-2; 8 bases fit TRBD1. V shed 4 bases, J shed 4 bases, and the junction held 8 bases outside the gene matches. This CDR3 contains 16 residues. CDR1 and CDR2 from the germline V gene are MGHRA and YSYEKL.

In DNA form, the CDR3 reads TGTGCCAGCTCCCCGACGAGGCTGCAGGGGAACACCGGGGAGCTGTTTTTT. It specifies CASSPTRLQGNTGELFF. The chain is built from TRBV18 and TRBJ2-2, with D perhaps matching TRBD1 (5 bases). CDR3 length equals 17 residues. V was trimmed by 6 bases and J by 1 base, leaving 18 bases between them. Germline CDR1 reads KGHSH; CDR2 reads LQKENI.

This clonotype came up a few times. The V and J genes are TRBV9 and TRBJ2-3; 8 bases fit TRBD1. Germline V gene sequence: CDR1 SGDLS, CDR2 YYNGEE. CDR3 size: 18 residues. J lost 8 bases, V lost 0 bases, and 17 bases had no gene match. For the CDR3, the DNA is TGTGCCAGCAGCGTAGAAATGGCGACAGGGGCGGAATTCGGTACGCAGTATTTT. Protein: CASSVEMATGAEFGTQYF. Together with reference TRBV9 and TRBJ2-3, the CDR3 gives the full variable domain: DSGVTQTPKHLITATGQRVTLRCSPRSGDLSVYWYQQSLDQGLQFLIQYYNGEERAKGNILERFSAQQFPDLHSELNLSSLELGDSALYFCASSVEMATGAEFGTQYFGPGTRLTVL.

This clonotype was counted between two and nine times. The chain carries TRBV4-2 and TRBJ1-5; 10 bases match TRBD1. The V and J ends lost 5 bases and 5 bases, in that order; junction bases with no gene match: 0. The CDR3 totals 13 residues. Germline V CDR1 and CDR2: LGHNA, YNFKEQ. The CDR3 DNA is TGTGCCAGCAGCGGGACAGGGGATCAGCCCCAGCATTTT. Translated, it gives CASSGTGDQPQHF.

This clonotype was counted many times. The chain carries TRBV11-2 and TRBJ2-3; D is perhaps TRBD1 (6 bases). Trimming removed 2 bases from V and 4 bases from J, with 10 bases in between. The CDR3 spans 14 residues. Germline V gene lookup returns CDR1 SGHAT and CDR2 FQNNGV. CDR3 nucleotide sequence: TGTGCCAGCAGCTTATTTCAGGGGCCAGATACGCAGTATTTT. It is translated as CASSLFQGPDTQYF. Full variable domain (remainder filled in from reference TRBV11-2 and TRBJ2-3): EAGVAQSPRYKIIEKRQSVAFWCNPISGHATLYWYQQILGQGPKLLIQFQNNGVVDDSQLPKDRFSAERLKGVDSTLKIQPAKLEDSAVYLCASSLFQGPDTQYFGPGTRLTVL.

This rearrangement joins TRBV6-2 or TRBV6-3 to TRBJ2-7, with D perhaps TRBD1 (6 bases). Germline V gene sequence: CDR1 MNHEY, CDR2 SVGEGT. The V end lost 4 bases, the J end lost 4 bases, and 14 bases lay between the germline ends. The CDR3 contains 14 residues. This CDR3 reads CASSSWAGEYEQYF. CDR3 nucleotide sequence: TGTGCCAGCAGTTCCTGGGCAGGGGAGTACGAGCAGTACTTC.

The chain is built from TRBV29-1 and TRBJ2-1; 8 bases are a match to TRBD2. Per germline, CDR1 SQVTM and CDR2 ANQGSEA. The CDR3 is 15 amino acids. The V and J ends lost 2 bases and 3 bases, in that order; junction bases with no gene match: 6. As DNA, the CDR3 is TGCAGCGTTGAAAGGCGGGAGGCCATCTACAATGAGCAGTTCTTC. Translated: CSVERREAIYNEQFF.

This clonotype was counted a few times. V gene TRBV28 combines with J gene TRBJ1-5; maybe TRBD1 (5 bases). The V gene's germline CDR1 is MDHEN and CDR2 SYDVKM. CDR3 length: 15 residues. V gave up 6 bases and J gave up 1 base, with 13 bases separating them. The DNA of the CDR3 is TGTGCCAGCAGACGGGACCTGGGAAGCAATCAGCCCCAGCATTTT. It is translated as CASRRDLGSNQPQHF. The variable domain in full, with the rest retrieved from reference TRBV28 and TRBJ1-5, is DVKVTQSSRYLVKRTGEKVFLECVQDMDHENMFWYRQDPGLGLRLIYFSYDVKMKEKGDIPEGYSVSREKKERFSLILESASTNQTSMYLCASRRDLGSNQPQHFGDGTRLSIL.

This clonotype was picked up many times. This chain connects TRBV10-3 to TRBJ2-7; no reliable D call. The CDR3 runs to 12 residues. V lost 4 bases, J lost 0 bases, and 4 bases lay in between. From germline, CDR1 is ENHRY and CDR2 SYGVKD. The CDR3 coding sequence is TGTGCCATCAGTGGGGGCTCCTACGAGCAGTACTTC. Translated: CAISGGSYEQYF.

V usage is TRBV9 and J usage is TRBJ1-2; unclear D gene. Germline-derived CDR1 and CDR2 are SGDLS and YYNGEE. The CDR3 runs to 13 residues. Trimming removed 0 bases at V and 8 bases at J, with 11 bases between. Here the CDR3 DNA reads TGTGCCAGCAGCGTAGCAGTCAACCTCGGCTACACCTTC. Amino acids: CASSVAVNLGYTF.

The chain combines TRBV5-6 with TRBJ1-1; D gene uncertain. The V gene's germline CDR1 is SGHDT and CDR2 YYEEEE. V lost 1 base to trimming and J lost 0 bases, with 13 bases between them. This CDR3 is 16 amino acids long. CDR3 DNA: TGTGCCAGCAGCTTGTCCCTATCGGGATTGAACACTGAAGCTTTCTTT. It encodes CASSLSLSGLNTEAFF. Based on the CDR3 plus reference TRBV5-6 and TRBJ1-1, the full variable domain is DAGVTQSPTHLIKTRGQQVTLRCSPKSGHDTVSWYQQALGQGPQFIFQYYEEEERQRGNFPDRFSGHQFPNYSSELNVNALLLGDSALYLCASSLSLSGLNTEAFFGQGTRLTVV.